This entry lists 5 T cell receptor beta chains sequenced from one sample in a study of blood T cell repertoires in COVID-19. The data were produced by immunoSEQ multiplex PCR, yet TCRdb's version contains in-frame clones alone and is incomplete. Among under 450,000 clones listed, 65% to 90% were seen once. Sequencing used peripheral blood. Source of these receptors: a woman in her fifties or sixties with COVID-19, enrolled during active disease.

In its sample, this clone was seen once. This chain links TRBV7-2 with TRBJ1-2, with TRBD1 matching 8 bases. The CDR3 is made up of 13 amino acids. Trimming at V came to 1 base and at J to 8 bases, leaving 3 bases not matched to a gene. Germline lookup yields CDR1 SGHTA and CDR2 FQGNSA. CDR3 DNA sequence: TGTGCCAGCAGCTTAGAGACAGGGGACGGCTACACCTTC. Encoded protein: CASSLETGDGYTF.

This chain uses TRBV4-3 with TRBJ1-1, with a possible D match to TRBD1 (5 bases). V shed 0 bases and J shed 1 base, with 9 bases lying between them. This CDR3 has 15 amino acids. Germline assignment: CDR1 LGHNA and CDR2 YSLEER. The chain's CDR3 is CASSQDLGQNTEAFF. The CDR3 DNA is TGCGCCAGCAGCCAAGATCTAGGACAGAACACTGAAGCTTTCTTT.

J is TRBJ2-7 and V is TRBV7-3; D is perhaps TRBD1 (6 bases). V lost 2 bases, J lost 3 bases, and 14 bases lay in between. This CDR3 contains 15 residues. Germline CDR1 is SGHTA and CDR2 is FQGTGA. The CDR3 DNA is TGTGCCAGCAGCTTAGGGCCAGGGGCAGGCTACGAGCAGTACTTC. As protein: CASSLGPGAGYEQYF. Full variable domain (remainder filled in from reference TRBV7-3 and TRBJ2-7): GAGVSQTPSNKVTEKGKYVELRCDPISGHTALYWYRQSLGQGPEFLIYFQGTGAADDSGLPNDRFFAVRPEGSVSTLKIQRTERGDSAVYLCASSLGPGAGYEQYFGPGTRLTVT.

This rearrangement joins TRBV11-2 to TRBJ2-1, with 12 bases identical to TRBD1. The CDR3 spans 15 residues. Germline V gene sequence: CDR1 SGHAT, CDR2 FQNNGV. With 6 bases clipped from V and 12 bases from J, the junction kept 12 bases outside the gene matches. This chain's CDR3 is CASSPGTGGLVGQFF. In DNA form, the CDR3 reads TGTGCCAGCAGTCCCGGGACAGGGGGCTTGGTTGGGCAGTTCTTC.

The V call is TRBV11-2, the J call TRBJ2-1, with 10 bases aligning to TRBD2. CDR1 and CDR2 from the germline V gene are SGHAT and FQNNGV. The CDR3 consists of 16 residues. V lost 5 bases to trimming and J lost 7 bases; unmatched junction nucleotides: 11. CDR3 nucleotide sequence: TGTGCCAGCAGCAGAACCGGGACTAGCGTAGCAAATGAGCAGTTCTTC. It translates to CASSRTGTSVANEQFF.